This T cell receptor (beta chain) was identified during a study of neurological immune-mediated disorders. CDR3 size: 14 residues. Germline CDR1 and CDR2: SGHRS and YFSETQ. V shed 5 bases, J shed 8 bases, and the junction held 10 bases outside the gene matches. Study observations and caveats: The most TCR clonal expansion was seen in HTLV-1-associated myelopathy, whereas the least was seen in multiple sclerosis, below the level in healthy controls.

This clonotype has a count of ten or more. What it binds is unknown. The cDNA was produced through 5'RACE with 10-nucleotide random UMIs. Sequencing runs each yielded over 180 million TCR-beta sequences from 15-18 subjects. TCRdb passed the 5' RACE reads through MiXCR, listing each CDR3 protein once. The profile shows about 62,000 distinct CDR3 sequences, around 5% of them singletons. This chain uses TRBV5-1 with TRBJ1-2, with TRBD1 matching 9 bases. The sample taken for sequencing was PBMCs. The receptor comes from a woman in her forties or fifties with multiple sclerosis. The CDR3 sequence is CASRQTGTGQGYTF. The CDR3 nucleotides are TGCGCCAGCAGGCAAACCGGGACAGGGCAAGGCTACACCTTC.